This passage covers 5 T cell receptor beta chains from one sample sequenced in a study of blood T cell repertoires in COVID-19. Here immunoSEQ multiplex PCR was the method, and the copy in TCRdb shows in-frame clones only, minus some. The repertoire holds about 270,000 clones, with approximately 92% as singletons. Input material: PBMCs or T cells enriched from blood (not recorded which). The receptors shown here come from a young woman who had recovered from COVID-19.

The V and J genes are TRBV5-1 and TRBJ1-2; 7 bases map to TRBD1. This CDR3 has 15 residues. V gave up 0 bases and J gave up 4 bases; unmatched junction bases: 6. Germline lookup yields CDR1 SGHRS and CDR2 YFSETQ. CDR3 protein: CASSLDWTGVYGYTF. The DNA for the CDR3 is TGCGCCAGCAGCTTGGACTGGACAGGTGTCTATGGCTACACCTTC.

This chain joins TRBV3-1 (or the pseudogene TRBV3-2) and TRBJ1-1; D is ambiguous. This CDR3 region has 14 residues. Deletions cut 2 bases from V and 2 bases from J, with 9 bases between. Per germline, CDR1 LGHDT and CDR2 YNNKEL (reference sequence). The CDR3 protein is CASSQLGANTEAFF. The CDR3 bases are TGTGCCAGCAGCCAATTGGGCGCCAACACTGAAGCTTTCTTT.

This chain links TRBV5-4 with TRBJ2-3; D not certain. Trimming left V 0 bases short and J 0 bases short, with 8 bases between. The CDR3 is 15 residues long. Germline V gene data show CDR1 as SGHNT and CDR2 as YYREEE (reference sequence). CDR3 nucleotide sequence: TGTGCCAGCAGCTTGGACCTACTGAGCACAGATACGCAGTATTTT. Translating it yields CASSLDLLSTDTQYF. Using reference TRBV5-4 and TRBJ2-3 for the parts outside the CDR3, the full variable domain is ETGVTQSPTHLIKTRGQQVTLRCSSQSGHNTVSWYQQALGQGPQFIFQYYREEENGRGNFPPRFSGLQFPNYSSELNVNALELDDSALYLCASSLDLLSTDTQYFGPGTRLTVL.

J is TRBJ1-1 and V is TRBV5-4; D unresolved. From germline, CDR1 is SGHNT and CDR2 YYREEE (reference sequence). The V end lost 0 bases, the J end lost 1 base, and 7 bases lay between the germline ends. CDR3 length equals 14 residues. CDR3 DNA: TGTGCCAGCAGCTTGGGCACATCGAACACTGAAGCTTTCTTT. Protein sequence: CASSLGTSNTEAFF.

The chain is built from TRBV7-9 and TRBJ1-1, with D maybe TRBD1 (6 bases). Germline lookup yields CDR1 SEHNR and CDR2 FQNEAQ (reference sequence). With 3 bases removed from V and 6 bases from J, the gap between germline ends came to 8 bases. CDR3 length: 12 amino acids. In nucleotides, the CDR3 is TGTGCCAGCAGCTTTGGACAGTCTGAAGCTTTCTTT. As protein: CASSFGQSEAFF.